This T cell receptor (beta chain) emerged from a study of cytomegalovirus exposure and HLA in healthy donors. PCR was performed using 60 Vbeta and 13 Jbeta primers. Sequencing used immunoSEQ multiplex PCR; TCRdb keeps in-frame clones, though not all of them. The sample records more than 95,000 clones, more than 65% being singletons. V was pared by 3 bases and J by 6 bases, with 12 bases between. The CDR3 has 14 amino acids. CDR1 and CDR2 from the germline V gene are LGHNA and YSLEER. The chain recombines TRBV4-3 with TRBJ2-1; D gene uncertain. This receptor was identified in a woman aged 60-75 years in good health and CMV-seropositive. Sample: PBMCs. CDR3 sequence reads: CASSQQLVVNEQFF. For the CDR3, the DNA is TGCGCCAGCAGCCAGCAGCTAGTGGTCAATGAGCAGTTCTTC.